This T cell receptor (beta chain) was captured by sequencing in a study of control samples from healthy donors and cancer patients. Sequencing used immunoSEQ multiplex PCR; TCRdb keeps in-frame clones, though not all of them. The repertoire holds 150,000 to 160,000 clones, with 93% as singletons. The length of the CDR3 is 15 residues. Germline V gene lookup returns CDR1 SGHRS and CDR2 YFSETQ. Trimming removed 3 bases from V and 5 bases from J, with 17 bases in between. Material for sequencing was blood. This receptor was taken from a man aged 50-59 years in good health. The rearrangement joins TRBV5-1 to TRBJ1-2; the D gene is possibly TRBD1 (6 bases). This CDR3 reads CASSSGGQGKYGYTF. The CDR3 DNA follows: TGCGCCAGCAGCTCCGGGGGCCAGGGGAAGTATGGCTACACCTTC.